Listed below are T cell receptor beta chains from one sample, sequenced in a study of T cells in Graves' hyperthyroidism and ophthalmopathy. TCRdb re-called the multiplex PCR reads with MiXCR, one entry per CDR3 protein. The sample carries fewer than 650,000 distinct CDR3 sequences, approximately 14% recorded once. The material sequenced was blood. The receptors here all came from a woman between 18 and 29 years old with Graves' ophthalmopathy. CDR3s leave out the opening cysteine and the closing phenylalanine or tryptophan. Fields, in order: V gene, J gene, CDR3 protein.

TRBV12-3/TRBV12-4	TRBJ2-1	ASSSETASYNEQF
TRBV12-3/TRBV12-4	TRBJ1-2	ASSLGRDDGYT
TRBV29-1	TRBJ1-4	SVAGLGEKLF
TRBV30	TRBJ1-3	AWQGSSGNTIY
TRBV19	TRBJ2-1	ASSIGLASEQF
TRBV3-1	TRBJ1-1	ASRRQANTEAF
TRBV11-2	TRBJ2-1	ASSLDRANEQF
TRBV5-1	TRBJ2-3	ASSLGLAKQTDTQY
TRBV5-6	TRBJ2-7	ASSLEVRGPSYGQY
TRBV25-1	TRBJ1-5	ASSEYGPGFNQPQH
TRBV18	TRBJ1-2	ASSPTSGQGAFT
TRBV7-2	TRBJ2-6	ASSPGTATSGGANVLT
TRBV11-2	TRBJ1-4	ASSLDPVTGEKLF
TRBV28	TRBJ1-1	ASNTGGHTEAF
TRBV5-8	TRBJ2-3	ASSYLTSGITDTQY
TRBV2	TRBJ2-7	ASGFGASGGNYEQY
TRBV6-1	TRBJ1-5	AGRPTGRDQPQH
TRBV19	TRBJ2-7	ASSTGRGAGEQY
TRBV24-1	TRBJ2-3	ATSDLEGASTDTQY
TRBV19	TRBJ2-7	ASSIIGILGGWDLEQY
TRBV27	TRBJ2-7	ASRYGQGGYEQY
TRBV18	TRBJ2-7	ASSPMTSGSGAYEQY
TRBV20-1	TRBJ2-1	SAASGGSSYNEQF
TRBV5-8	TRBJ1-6	ASSIGTVYNSPLH
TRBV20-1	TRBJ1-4	SARDRQGGEKLF
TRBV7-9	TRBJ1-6	ASSYTGHGNSPLH
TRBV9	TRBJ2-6	ASSARPSHGANVLT
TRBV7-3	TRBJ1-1	ASSLTPGGGTEAF